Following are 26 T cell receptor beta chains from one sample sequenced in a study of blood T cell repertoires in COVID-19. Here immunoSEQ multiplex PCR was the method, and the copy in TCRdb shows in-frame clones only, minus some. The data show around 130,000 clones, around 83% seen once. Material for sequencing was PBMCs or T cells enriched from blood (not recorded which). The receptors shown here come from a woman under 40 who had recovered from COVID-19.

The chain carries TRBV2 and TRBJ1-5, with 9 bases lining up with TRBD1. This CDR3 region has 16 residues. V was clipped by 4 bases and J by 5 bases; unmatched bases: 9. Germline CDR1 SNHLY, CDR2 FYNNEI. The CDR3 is CASSVGTGRGYQPQHF. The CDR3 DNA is TGTGCCAGCAGTGTCGGGACAGGGAGAGGATATCAGCCCCAGCATTTT.

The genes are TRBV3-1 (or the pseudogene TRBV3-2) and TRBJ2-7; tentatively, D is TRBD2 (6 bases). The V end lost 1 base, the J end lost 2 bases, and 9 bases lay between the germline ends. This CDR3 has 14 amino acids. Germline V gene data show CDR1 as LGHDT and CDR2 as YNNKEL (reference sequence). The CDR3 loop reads CASSQGGTPYEQYF. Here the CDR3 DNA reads TGTGCCAGCAGCCAAGGCGGGACGCCCTACGAGCAGTACTTC.

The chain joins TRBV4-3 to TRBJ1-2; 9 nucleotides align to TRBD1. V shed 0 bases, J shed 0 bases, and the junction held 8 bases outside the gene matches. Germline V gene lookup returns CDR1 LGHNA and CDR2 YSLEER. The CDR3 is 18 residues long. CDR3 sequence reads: CASSQDEDRGKANYGYTF. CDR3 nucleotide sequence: TGCGCCAGCAGCCAAGATGAGGACAGGGGCAAAGCTAACTATGGCTACACCTTC.

CDR3 DNA sequence: TGCAGCGTCCCGAGGGAGGACAGGGGGCGAAGAATGAACACTGAAGCTTTCTTT. Translated: CSVPREDRGRRMNTEAFF. The chain has TRBV29-1 and TRBJ1-1, with TRBD1 identical over 11 bases. This CDR3 comprises 18 residues. CDR1 and CDR2 (germline): SQVTM, ANQGSEA. V dropped 6 bases and J dropped 0; count of bases not matched to a gene: 15.

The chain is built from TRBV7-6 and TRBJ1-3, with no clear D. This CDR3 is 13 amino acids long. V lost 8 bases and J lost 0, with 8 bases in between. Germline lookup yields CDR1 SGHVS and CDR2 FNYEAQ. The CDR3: CASRRGSGNTIYF. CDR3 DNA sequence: TGTGCCAGCCGTCGGGGCTCTGGAAACACCATATATTTT.

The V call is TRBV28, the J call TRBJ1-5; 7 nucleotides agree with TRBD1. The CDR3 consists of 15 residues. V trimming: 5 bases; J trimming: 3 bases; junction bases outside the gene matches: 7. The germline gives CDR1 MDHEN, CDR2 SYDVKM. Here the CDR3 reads CASSLIQGSNQPQHF. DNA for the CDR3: TGTGCCAGCAGTCTAATACAGGGGTCCAATCAGCCCCAGCATTTT.

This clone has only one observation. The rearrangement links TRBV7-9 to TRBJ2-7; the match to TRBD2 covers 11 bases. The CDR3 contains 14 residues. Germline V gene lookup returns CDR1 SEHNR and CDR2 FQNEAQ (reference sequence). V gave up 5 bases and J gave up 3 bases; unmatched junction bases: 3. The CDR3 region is CASSAGTSGYEQYF. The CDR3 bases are TGTGCCAGCAGCGCAGGGACTAGCGGCTACGAGCAGTACTTC. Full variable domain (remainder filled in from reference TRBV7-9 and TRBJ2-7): DTGVSQNPRHKITKRGQNVTFRCDPISEHNRLYWYRQTLGQGPEFLTYFQNEAQLEKSRLLSDRFSAERPKGSFSTLEIQRTEQGDSAMYLCASSAGTSGYEQYFGPGTRLTVT.

CDR3 DNA: TGTGCCAGCAAGGACAGGATTAATCAGCCCCAGCATTTT. It yields the protein CASKDRINQPQHF. The chain combines TRBV12-3 or TRBV12-4 with TRBJ1-5; 7 bases agree with TRBD1. Losses at the gene ends were 7 bases for V and 4 bases for J; bases not matched to a gene: 4. This CDR3 contains 13 residues.

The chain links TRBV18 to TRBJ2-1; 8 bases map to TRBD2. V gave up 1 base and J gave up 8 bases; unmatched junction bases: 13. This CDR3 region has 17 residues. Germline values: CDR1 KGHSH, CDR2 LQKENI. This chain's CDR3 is CASSPRIWSGRRDEQFF. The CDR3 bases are TGTGCCAGCTCACCACGGATCTGGAGCGGGAGAAGAGATGAGCAGTTCTTC.

The CDR3: CASSKGTVNTEAFF. The DNA of the CDR3 is TGTGCCAGCAGCAAAGGGACAGTGAACACTGAAGCTTTCTTT. This sequence joins TRBV3-1 (or the pseudogene TRBV3-2) and TRBJ1-1, with 7 bases that match TRBD1. Unmatched junction bases numbered 3, after V lost 5 bases and J lost 0 bases. CDR3 length equals 14 residues. Per germline, CDR1 LGHDT and CDR2 YNNKEL (reference sequence).

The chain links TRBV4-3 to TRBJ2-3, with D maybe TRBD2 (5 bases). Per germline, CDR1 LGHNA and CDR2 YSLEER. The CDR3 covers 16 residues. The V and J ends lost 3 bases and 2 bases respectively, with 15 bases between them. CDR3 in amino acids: CASSQKLGALTDTQYF. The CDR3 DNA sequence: TGCGCCAGCAGCCAGAAACTAGGAGCTCTCACAGATACGCAGTATTTT.

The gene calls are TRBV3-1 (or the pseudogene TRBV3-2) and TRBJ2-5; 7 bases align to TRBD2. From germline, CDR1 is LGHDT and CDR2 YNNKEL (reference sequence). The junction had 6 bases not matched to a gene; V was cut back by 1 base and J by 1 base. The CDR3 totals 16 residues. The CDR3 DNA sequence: TGTGCCAGCAGCCAAGGTCCAGCGGGACCCCAAGAGACCCAGTACTTC. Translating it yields CASSQGPAGPQETQYF.

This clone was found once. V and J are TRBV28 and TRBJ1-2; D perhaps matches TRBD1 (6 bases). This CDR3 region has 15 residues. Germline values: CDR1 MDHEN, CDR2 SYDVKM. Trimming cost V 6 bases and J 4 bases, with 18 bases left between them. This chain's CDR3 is CASSSPRGGGYGYTF. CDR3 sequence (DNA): TGTGCCAGCAGCTCCCCTAGGGGGGGCGGCTATGGCTACACCTTC.

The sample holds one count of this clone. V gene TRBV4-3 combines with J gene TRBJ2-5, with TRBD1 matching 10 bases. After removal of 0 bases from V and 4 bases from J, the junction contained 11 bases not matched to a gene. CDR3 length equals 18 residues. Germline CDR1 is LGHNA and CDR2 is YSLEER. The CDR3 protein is CASSQDGPWGTGAETQYF. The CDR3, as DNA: TGCGCCAGCAGCCAAGATGGGCCATGGGGGACAGGGGCAGAGACCCAGTACTTC.

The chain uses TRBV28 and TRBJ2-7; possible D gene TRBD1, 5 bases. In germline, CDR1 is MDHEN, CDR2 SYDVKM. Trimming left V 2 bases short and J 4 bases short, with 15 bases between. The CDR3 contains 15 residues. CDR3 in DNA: TGTGCCAGCAGTTTAGTAAGGGGAAGAGCGTACGAGCAGTACTTC. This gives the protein CASSLVRGRAYEQYF.

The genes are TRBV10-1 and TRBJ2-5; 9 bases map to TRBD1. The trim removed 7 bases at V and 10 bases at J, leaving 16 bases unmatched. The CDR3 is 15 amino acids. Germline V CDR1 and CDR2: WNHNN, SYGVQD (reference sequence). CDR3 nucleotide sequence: TGCGCCAGCAAGATCCGGGACAGGGACCGGGGAGGCCAGTACTTC. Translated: CASKIRDRDRGGQYF.

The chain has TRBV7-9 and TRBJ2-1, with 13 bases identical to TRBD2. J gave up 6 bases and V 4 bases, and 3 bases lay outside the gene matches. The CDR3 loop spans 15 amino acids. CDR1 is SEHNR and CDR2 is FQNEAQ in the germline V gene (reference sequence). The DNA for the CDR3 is TGTGCCAGCAGCTCGCGGACTAGCGGGAGCAATGAGCAGTTCTTC. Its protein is CASSSRTSGSNEQFF.

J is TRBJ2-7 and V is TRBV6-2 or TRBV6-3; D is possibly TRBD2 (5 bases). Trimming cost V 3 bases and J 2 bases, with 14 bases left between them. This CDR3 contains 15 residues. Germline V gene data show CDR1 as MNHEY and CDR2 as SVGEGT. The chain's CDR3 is CASSYVGMLTYEQYF. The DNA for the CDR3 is TGTGCCAGCAGTTATGTCGGGATGCTTACCTACGAGCAGTACTTC.

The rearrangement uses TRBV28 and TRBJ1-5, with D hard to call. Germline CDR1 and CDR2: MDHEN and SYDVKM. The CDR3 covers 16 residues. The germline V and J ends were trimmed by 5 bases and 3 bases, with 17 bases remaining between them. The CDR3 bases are TGTGCCAGCAGTAGGCCCCCCGAGGAGGTCAATCAGCCCCAGCATTTT. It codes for CASSRPPEEVNQPQHF.

The CDR3 DNA sequence: TGCGCCAGCAGCCAAGAGGGCGGGGTAGGTCCCTACGAGCAGTACTTC. This translates into CASSQEGGVGPYEQYF. This sequence joins TRBV4-1 and TRBJ2-7; D is perhaps TRBD2 (6 bases). This CDR3 region has 16 residues. V was shortened by 0 bases and J by 2 bases, with 14 bases between the two germline ends. The germline V gene encodes CDR1 MGHRA and CDR2 YSYEKL.

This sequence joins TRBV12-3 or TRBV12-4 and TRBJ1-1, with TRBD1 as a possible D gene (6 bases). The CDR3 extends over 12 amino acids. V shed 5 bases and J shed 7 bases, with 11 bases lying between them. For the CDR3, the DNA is TGTGCCAGCAGTATACAGGGCTTTGAAGCTTTCTTT. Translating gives CASSIQGFEAFF.

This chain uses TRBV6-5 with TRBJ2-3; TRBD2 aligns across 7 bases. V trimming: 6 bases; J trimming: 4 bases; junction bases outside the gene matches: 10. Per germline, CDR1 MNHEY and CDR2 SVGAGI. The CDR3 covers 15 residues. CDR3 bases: TGTGCCAGCAGGGCTAGCGGAAGAACAGCAGATACGCAGTATTTT. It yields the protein CASRASGRTADTQYF.

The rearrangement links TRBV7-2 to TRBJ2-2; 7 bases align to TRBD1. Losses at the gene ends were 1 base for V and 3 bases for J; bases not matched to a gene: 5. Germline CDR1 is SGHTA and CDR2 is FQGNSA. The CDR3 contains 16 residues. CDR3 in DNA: TGTGCCAGCAGCTTAGTAGGGGGCGGTTACACCGGGGAGCTGTTTTTT. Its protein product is CASSLVGGGYTGELFF.

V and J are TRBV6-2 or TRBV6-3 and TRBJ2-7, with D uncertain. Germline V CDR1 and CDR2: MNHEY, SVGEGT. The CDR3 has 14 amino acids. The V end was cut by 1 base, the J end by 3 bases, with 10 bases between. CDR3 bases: TGTGCCAGCAGTTACTTGGGCAGCATCTACGAGCAGTACTTC. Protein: CASSYLGSIYEQYF.

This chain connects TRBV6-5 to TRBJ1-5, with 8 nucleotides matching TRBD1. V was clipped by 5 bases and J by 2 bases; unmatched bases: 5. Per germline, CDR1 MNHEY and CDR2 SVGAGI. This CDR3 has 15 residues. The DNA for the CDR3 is TGTGCCAGCAGTCGGACAGGGAGCGGCAATCAGCCCCAGCATTTT. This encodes CASSRTGSGNQPQHF.

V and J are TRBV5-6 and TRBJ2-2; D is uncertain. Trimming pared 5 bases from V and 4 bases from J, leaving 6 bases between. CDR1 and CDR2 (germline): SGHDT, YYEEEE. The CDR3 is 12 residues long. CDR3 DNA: TGTGCCAGCAGTCATTTCACCGGGGAGCTGTTTTTT. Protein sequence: CASSHFTGELFF.